This T cell receptor (beta chain) was identified during a study of beta chain features in type 1 diabetes (dated by TCRdb to 2016 to 2019). About the investigation overall: Mean age, gender distribution, total cell number and subset yield did not differ between patients and healthy donors. A total of approximately 100,000,000 sorted cells were examined across all samples, and the number of cells per subset was strongly correlated with RNA yield. In the study, TCRB repertoires of sorted circulating CD4+ T cell subsets from recently diagnosed type 1 diabetes patients were compared with those of matched healthy donors. Naive and central memory subsets were obtained from all 30 or so donors, but regulatory and stem cell-like memory subsets were isolated from only 8 patients and roughly eight healthy donors.

The entire amount of isolated RNA was reverse transcribed using the High Capacity cDNA Reverse Transcription Kit, so the sequenced TCRB transcripts were expressed ones. Deep immunoSEQ sequencing was performed on naive, central memory and regulatory T cell samples, with an average of around 3.5 million total reads per sample. After sorted cells were lysed in RLT buffer, RNA was extracted with DNase-treated RNeasy Micro or Mini kits, with the choice depending on cell number. To prevent cross-contamination, each cell subset was processed individually, whereas patient and healthy donor samples were processed jointly. TCRB sequences were amplified from cDNA with the immunoSEQ multiplex PCR, producing 87-bp fragments spanning the CDR3 region. Sequencing of the amplicons was done on the Illumina HiSeq platform. The study's own analysis went as follows. Synthetic template baselines were used to correct PCR bias computationally, reads within Hamming distance 2 were collapsed, and singletons that could not be merged were discarded. Reads were aligned against IMGT so that V, D and J genes, CDR3 length and insertions or deletions at six rearrangement sites could be assigned. Within each subset, clonotype counts were normalized to sorted cell number, and only after that were true diversity and Gini coefficients computed with the tcR R package. The overlap coefficient, calculated on TCRB nucleotide sequences, was used to quantify repertoire sharing. As a proxy for the pre-selection repertoire, out-of-frame TCRB sequences from naive cells were analyzed. This immuneACCESS table, as held by TCRdb, lists in-frame sequences with V and J called but not all clones. Of the missing ones, under half trace to an unresolved V gene in checked studies; the others have no known cause. V and J calls plus clone size are reproduced from that table; the DNA served to infer D and trimming. Present in this sample are around 150,000 clones, about 63% of which were seen just once. Roughly 0.095% of the sample is in the top ten clones.

Here is what the overall study found, with its caveats: Because cDNA was sequenced instead of genomic DNA, activated cells with high expression could be over-represented, although the groups did not differ in activation or CD3 levels. At VDJ recombination sites, patients with type 1 diabetes made fewer insertions and deleted more nucleotides, a pattern implying thymic rearrangement abnormalities. Only small numbers of individuals were included in the HLA sub-analyses, which left unresolved whether HLA type had any influence on TCRB rearrangement. Naive, central memory and regulatory TCRB repertoires appeared to be more similar among patients than among healthy donors. Shorter templates might be favored by PCR, yet because patient and control samples were amplified and corrected together, any such skew would affect both groups equally. In all four CD4+ subsets, TCRB CDR3 length was moderately but significantly shorter in type 1 diabetes patients.

In this sample, this clone turned up a few times. Its specific antigen is unknown. No base qualities exist here, and no much larger clone lies one base off it. A single peripheral blood draw of approximately 100 mL on average was collected from each donor into heparinised tubes. Using a panel that included CD45RO, CCR7, CD25, CD127, CD95 and CD27, naive, central memory, regulatory and stem cell-like memory CD4+ T cells were sorted on a BD FACSAria II. All sorted populations exceeded 95% purity. PBMCs were isolated right away by Lymphoprep density gradient centrifugation and were stained directly, without culture. Samples were stained and sorted in pairs, with one healthy donor and one patient per experiment, so that batch effects were minimized. Measured from the cysteine to the phenylalanine, the CDR3 is 14 residues long. The entry retains the CDR3 DNA only, 42 bases that are in frame from base 1. According to the germline V gene (reference sequence), CDR1 reads GTSNPN and CDR2 reads SVGIG. Trimming leaves V shorter by 2 bases and J shorter by 3 bases, with the junction holding 4 bases beyond the gene matches.

This TCR derives from a man aged 25-45 years with type 1 diabetes. The material sequenced was naive CD4+ T cells from blood. In the paper's terms, the cell subset or site label means: true naive CD4+ T cells. The rearrangement combines TRBV30 with TRBJ2-1, and 7 bases in between align with TRBD1. The sequenced DNA: TGTGCCTGGAGTCTCGACAGGGTCTACAATGAGCAGTTCTTC. Translation gives CAWSLDRVYNEQFF.